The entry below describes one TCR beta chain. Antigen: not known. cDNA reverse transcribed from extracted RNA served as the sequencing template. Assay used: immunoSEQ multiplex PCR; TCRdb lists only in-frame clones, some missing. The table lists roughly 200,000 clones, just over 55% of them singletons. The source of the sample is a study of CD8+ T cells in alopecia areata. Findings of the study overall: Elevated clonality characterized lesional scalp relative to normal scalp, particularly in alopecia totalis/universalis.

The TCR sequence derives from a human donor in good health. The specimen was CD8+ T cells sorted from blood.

CDR3 sequence reads: CSVGQATYGYTF. The CDR3 nucleotides are TGCAGCGTTGGGCAGGCGACCTATGGCTACACCTTC. V gene TRBV29-1 combines with J gene TRBJ1-2; the D is unclear. The CDR3 sequence is 12 residues long. With 4 bases removed from V and 4 bases from J, the gap between germline ends came to 10 bases. Germline CDR1 SQVTM, CDR2 ANQGSEA.